This T cell receptor beta chain was identified during a study of cytomegalovirus exposure and HLA in healthy donors. Study-level background: A prior analysis found some 110 million unique TCR beta sequences from 150 million to 200 million T cells.

Turning to this clone: Its matching antigen is unknown.

13 Jbeta primers and 60 Vbeta primers were used for the PCR. Libraries were prepared by immunoSEQ multiplex PCR; TCRdb keeps only in-frame clonotypes and omits some of them. The profile covers under 200,000 clones, with 70% to 80% appearing a single time and roughly 2% taken by the ten largest. The donors, nominally healthy at sampling, likely had unrecorded immune exposures. The CDR3 runs 14 residues. The germline gives CDR1 MNHEY, CDR2 SVGAGI. Findings of the study overall: Indistinguishable V segments, including TRBV6-2 and TRBV6-3, were excluded.

The source material was PBMCs. V is TRBV6-5 and J is TRBJ2-5; 11 positions match TRBD2. Gene TRBJ2-7 matches the end of the DNA better, so the J call may be wrong. The receptor was derived from a man aged 35 to 55 in good health and CMV-seronegative. CDR3 in amino acids: CASSILAGGYEQYF. CDR3 DNA: TGTGCCAGCAGTATCCTAGCGGGGGGCTACGAGCAGTACTTC.